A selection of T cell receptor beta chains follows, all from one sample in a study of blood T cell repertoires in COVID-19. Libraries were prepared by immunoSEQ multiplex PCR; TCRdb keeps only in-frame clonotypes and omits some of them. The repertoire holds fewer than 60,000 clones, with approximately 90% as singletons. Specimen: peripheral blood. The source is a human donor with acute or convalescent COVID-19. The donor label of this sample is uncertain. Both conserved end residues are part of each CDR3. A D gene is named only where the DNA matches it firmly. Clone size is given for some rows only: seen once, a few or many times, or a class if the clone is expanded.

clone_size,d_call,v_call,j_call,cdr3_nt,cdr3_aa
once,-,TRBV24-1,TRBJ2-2,TGTGCCACCAGGCCGGGAGTCACCGGGGAGCTGTTTTTT,CATRPGVTGELFF
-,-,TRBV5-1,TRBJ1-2,TGCGCCAGCAGCTTGGGGACTCAGAACTATGGCTACACCTTC,CASSLGTQNYGYTF
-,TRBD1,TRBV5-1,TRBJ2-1,TGCGCCAGCAGCTTGGTCGGGACAGAGAGCGTTAATGAGCAGTTCTTC,CASSLVGTESVNEQFF
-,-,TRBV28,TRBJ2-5,TGTGCCAGCAGTTTGGCCCGGGAAGAGACCCAGTACTTC,CASSLAREETQYF
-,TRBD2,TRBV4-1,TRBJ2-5,TGCGCCAGCAGCCAAGATTTGGCTAGCGGGGTAGAGACCCAGTACTTC,CASSQDLASGVETQYF
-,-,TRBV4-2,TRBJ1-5,TGTGCCAGCAGCCACGACAGGACGGGCCAGCCCCAGCATTTT,CASSHDRTGQPQHF
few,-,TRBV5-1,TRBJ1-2,TGCGCCAGCAGCTTGACAGGGAATGGCGGCTACACCTTC,CASSLTGNGGYTF
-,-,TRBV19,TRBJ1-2,TGTGCCAGTAGTTTTGGCCAGGGAAATGGCTACACCTTC,CASSFGQGNGYTF
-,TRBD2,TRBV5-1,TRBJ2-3,TGCGCCAGCCGACTAGCGACAAACACAGATACGCAGTATTTT,CASRLATNTDTQYF
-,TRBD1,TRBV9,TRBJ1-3,TGTGCCAGCAGCGCGGTTCCTTCACAGGGGTCCCCTGGAAACACCATATATTTT,CASSAVPSQGSPGNTIYF
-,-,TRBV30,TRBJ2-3,TGTGCCTGGAGTAGGGGGGGGCGAGATACGCAGTATTTT,CAWSRGGRDTQYF
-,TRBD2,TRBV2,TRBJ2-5,TGTGCCAGCAGGTACAGAGCGGGGGATGGTGAGACCCAGTACTTC,CASRYRAGDGETQYF
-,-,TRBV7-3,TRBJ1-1,TGTGCCAGCAGCTTAACAGTTAGCACTGAAGCTTTCTTT,CASSLTVSTEAFF
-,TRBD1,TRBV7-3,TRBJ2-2,TGTGCCAGCAGCCCCCGGGACAGGGACACCGGGGAGCTGTTTTTT,CASSPRDRDTGELFF
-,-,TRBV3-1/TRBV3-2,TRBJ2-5,TGTGCCAGCAGCCATGGACAGATCCAAGAGACCCAGTACTTC,CASSHGQIQETQYF
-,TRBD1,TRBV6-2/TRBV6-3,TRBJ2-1,TGTGCCAGCAGTTACACAGGGGGTCTTCGGTTCTTC,CASSYTGGLRFF
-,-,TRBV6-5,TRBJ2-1,TGTGCCAGCAGCTTTGACTCAAACATAGACAATGAGCAGTTCTTC,CASSFDSNIDNEQFF
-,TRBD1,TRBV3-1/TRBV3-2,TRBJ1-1,TGTGCCAGCAGCCCAGCACTTACAGGGGGCACTGAAGCTTTCTTT,CASSPALTGGTEAFF
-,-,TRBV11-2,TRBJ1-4,TGTGCCAGCAGCTCGGGACTGAATGAAAAACTGTTTTTT,CASSSGLNEKLFF
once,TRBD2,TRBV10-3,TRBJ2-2,TGTGCCATCAGTGCTAGCGGGGGTTTCGCGAACACCGGGGAGCTGTTTTTT,CAISASGGFANTGELFF
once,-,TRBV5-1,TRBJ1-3,TGCGCCAGCAGCCCAGGGGCCGCTGGAAACACCATATATTTT,CASSPGAAGNTIYF
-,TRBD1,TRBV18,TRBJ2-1,TGTGCCAGCTCGTCAGGGGGCCCTAACAATGAGCAGTTCTTC,CASSSGGPNNEQFF
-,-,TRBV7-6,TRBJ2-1,TGTGCCAGCAGCTTAGGGGCAGCTGGGCTGGCAGGTGAGCAGTTCTTC,CASSLGAAGLAGEQFF
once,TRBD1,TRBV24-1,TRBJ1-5,TGTGCCACCAGTGATGTAGACAGGGGTCAGCCCCAGCATTTT,CATSDVDRGQPQHF
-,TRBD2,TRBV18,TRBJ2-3,TGTGCCAGCTCACCTTCACTAGCGGGAGGGGAAAATACGCAGTATTTT,CASSPSLAGGENTQYF
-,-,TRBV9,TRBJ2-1,TGTGCCAGCAGCGCCCGACACCTTGCTTACAATGAGCAGTTCTTC,CASSARHLAYNEQFF
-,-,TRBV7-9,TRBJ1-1,TGTGCCAGCAGCCCGCAGTTGGGGGCTAGGGACACTGAAGCTTTCTTT,CASSPQLGARDTEAFF
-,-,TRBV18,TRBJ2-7,TGTGCCAGCTCACCAACAGGTATCGAGCAGTACTTC,CASSPTGIEQYF
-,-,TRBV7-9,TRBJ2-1,TGTGCCAGCAGCCCAACCCGGAGCTCAGGGAATGAGCAGTTCTTC,CASSPTRSSGNEQFF
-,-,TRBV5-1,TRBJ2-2,TGCGCCAGCAGTCCCTGGGGGGGCCGGACCGGGGAGCTGTTTTTT,CASSPWGGRTGELFF
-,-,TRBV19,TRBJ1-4,TGTGCCAGTAGTCTTCGGGGGGCCCAAACTAATGAAAAACTGTTTTTT,CASSLRGAQTNEKLFF
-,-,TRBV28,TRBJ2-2,TGTGCCACCGACAGGTCCACCGGGGAGCTGTTTTTT,CATDRSTGELFF
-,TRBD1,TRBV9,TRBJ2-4,TGTGCCAGCAGCCCGACAGGGGGCACTAAAAACATTCAGTACTTC,CASSPTGGTKNIQYF
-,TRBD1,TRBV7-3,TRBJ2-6,TGTGCCAGCAGCCCGGGACAGTCCGGGGCCAACGTCCTGACTTTC,CASSPGQSGANVLTF
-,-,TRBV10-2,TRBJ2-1,TGCGCCAGCAGTGAGGCAGCCTACAATGAGCAGTTCTTC,CASSEAAYNEQFF
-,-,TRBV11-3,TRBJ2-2,TGTGCCAGCAGCTTAATAGGCGGTGCGAACACCGGGGAGCTGTTTTTT,CASSLIGGANTGELFF
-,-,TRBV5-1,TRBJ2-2,TGCGCCAGCAGCTTGTGGGCAGGGAGGTCCGGGGAGCTGTTTTTT,CASSLWAGRSGELFF
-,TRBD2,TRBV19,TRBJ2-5,TGTGCCAGTAGTATAATCCTAGCGGACCAAGAGACCCAGTACTTC,CASSIILADQETQYF
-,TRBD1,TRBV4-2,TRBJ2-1,TGTGCCAGCAGCCAACCGACAGGGGATGAGCAGTTCTTC,CASSQPTGDEQFF
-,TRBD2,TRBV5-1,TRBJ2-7,TGCGCCAGCAGCTCTGGGACTAGGAAGTTCCACGAGCAGTACTTC,CASSSGTRKFHEQYF